This passage covers 3 T cell receptor beta chains from one sample sequenced in a study of T-cell reconstitution after alpha-beta-depleted transplantation in children. Unique molecular identifiers were built into the TCRbeta library. TCRdb fed the PCR reads into MiXCR, producing one record per CDR3 protein. This sample carries roughly 490,000 distinct CDR3 sequences, roughly 10% of them seen once, and the ten largest clones take 11% to 15%. Specimen: PBMCs, mostly from graft donor cells, collected 180 days after TCRalphabeta/CD19-depleted stem cell transplant. The receptors here all came from a female patient younger than 10 who had a stem cell transplant for aplastic anemia, so the T cells may come from the graft donor.

At least ten counts were recorded for this clonotype. The chain links TRBV6-1 to TRBJ1-4, with D possibly being TRBD1 (6 bases). CDR1 is MNHNS and CDR2 is SASEGT in the germline V gene. V gave up 6 bases and J gave up 7 bases, with 18 bases separating them. The CDR3 spans 15 residues. The CDR3 nucleotides are TGTGCCAGCAGGCCTACAGGGTGGGGCCCTGAAAAACTGTTTTTT. Protein: CASRPTGWGPEKLFF.

V and J are TRBV30 and TRBJ2-7, with D perhaps being TRBD1 or TRBD2 (5 bases each). The V gene's germline CDR1 is GTSNPN and CDR2 SVGIG (reference sequence). The CDR3 runs 13 residues. V shed 2 bases and J shed 4 bases, with 12 bases lying between them. The CDR3 sequence: CAWSLPGTYEQYF. The CDR3, as DNA: TGTGCCTGGAGTTTACCGGGGACGTACGAGCAGTACTTC.

The chain's CDR3 is CASSEHSPWDYGYTF. The CDR3 nucleotides read TGTGCCAGCAGTGAACACTCACCGTGGGACTATGGCTACACCTTC. The J gene is TRBJ1-2, the V gene TRBV12-3 or TRBV12-4; D call uncertain. The CDR3 is 15 amino acids. V dropped 5 bases and J dropped 3 bases, with 16 bases sitting between them.